A single sample gave rise to the 9 T cell receptor beta chains below, sequenced in a study of blood T cells in healthy people across ages. With a J-beta primer mix and a sample-barcoded 5' primer, a second PCR ran roughly 7 to 11 cycles. TCRdb reanalysed the 5' RACE reads using MiXCR and keeps one entry per CDR3 protein. Of approximately 780,000 distinct CDR3 sequences listed, 20% to 30% are singletons. This sample also appeared in a second study, on T cells of mothers and their children.

Source material: blood. These receptor sequences come from a boy aged 5-17 years in good health.

The rearrangement uses TRBV5-5 and TRBJ2-1; the D call may be TRBD1 or TRBD2 (6 bases each). The CDR3 totals 15 residues. V shed 5 bases and J shed 5 bases, with 17 bases lying between them. Germline V lookup: CDR1 SGHKS, CDR2 YYEKEE (reference sequence). The CDR3, as DNA: TGTGCCAGCAGACCCTATGGGGGCGGGGACAATGAGCAGTTCTTC. This sequence encodes CASRPYGGGDNEQFF.

The genes are TRBV7-2 and TRBJ2-5, with 7 nucleotides matching TRBD2. The length of the CDR3 is 15 residues. The trim removed 5 bases at V and 5 bases at J, leaving 11 bases unmatched. The germline gives CDR1 SGHTA, CDR2 FQGNSA. The CDR3 loop is CASSNGYSGVETQYF. The CDR3 coding sequence is TGTGCCAGCAGCAATGGGTACAGCGGGGTTGAGACCCAGTACTTC.

This clonotype was observed a handful of times. This chain links TRBV10-2 with TRBJ2-7, with D perhaps being TRBD1 or TRBD2 (6 bases each). The better agreement between TRBJ2-5 and the DNA end casts doubt on the J call. Looked up from germline, CDR1 is WSHSY and CDR2 is SAAADI. The CDR3 extends over 13 amino acids. The CDR3 here is CASGEAQGETQYF. CDR3 DNA: TGCGCCAGCGGGGAGGCTCAGGGGGAGACCCAGTACTTC.

The chain couples TRBV19 to TRBJ1-4, with D perhaps TRBD1 (5 bases). The CDR3 runs to 14 residues. Germline lookup yields CDR1 LNHDA and CDR2 SQIVND (reference sequence). V was shortened by 4 bases and J by 10 bases, with 16 bases between the two germline ends. The CDR3 DNA follows: TGTGCCAGTAGTACTGGGACTACTGGGGGAAAACTGTTTTTT. Its protein product is CASSTGTTGGKLFF. The whole variable domain, filled in from reference TRBV19 and TRBJ1-4, reads DGGITQSPKYLFRKEGQNVTLSCEQNLNHDAMYWYRQDPGQGLRLIYYSQIVNDFQKGDIAEGYSVSREKKESFPLTVTSAQKNPTAFYLCASSTGTTGGKLFFGSGTQLSVL.

This clonotype showed up just a few times. Mismatch with germline at one junction end may stem from a read error. V is TRBV7-2 and J is TRBJ2-1; D is possibly TRBD2 (7 bases). The DNA matches TRBJ2-5 better at its end, which makes the J call doubtful. CDR1 and CDR2 from the germline V gene are SGHTA and FQGNSA. CDR3 size: 15 residues. CDR3 in DNA: TGTGCCGGCAGCTTAGAGGGGGGGGCCCAAGAGACCCAGTACTTC. It yields the protein CAGSLEGGAQETQYF.

The chain employs TRBV12-3 or TRBV12-4 and TRBJ2-5, with a weak D call TRBD2 (5 bases). The CDR3 has 12 residues. The ends were cut back, 7 bases at V and 10 bases at J, with 16 bases in the middle. The DNA for the CDR3 is TGTGCCAGCACCACCCACGGCGAGGGCCAGTACTTC. This gives the protein CASTTHGEGQYF.

The rearrangement links TRBV24-1 to TRBJ2-1, with 10 bases that match TRBD1. The CDR3 runs 13 residues. Germline V gene lookup returns CDR1 KGHDR and CDR2 SFDVKD. V was clipped by 6 bases and J by 9 bases; unmatched bases: 4. CDR3 sequence reads: CATSRTGGTEQFF. The CDR3 DNA reads as TGTGCCACCAGTCGGACAGGGGGGACTGAGCAGTTCTTC.

The V call is TRBV7-9, the J call TRBJ2-2; unclear D gene. The CDR3 has 13 amino acids. Germline loops: CDR1 SEHNR, CDR2 FQNEAQ (reference sequence). V lost 5 bases to trimming and J lost 7 bases, with 11 bases between them. CDR3 protein: CASSAEHFGELFF. CDR3 DNA: TGTGCCAGCAGCGCTGAGCACTTCGGGGAGCTGTTTTTT.

The chain carries TRBV5-1 and TRBJ2-1; possible D gene TRBD2, 5 bases. The tail of the sequence fits TRBJ2-7 better, so the J call may be wrong. This CDR3 is 15 amino acids long. Looked up from germline, CDR1 is SGHRS and CDR2 is YFSETQ. CDR3 amino acids: CASSSEWESAYEQYF. In nucleotides, the CDR3 is TGCGCCAGCAGCTCGGAATGGGAGTCGGCCTACGAGCAGTACTTC.